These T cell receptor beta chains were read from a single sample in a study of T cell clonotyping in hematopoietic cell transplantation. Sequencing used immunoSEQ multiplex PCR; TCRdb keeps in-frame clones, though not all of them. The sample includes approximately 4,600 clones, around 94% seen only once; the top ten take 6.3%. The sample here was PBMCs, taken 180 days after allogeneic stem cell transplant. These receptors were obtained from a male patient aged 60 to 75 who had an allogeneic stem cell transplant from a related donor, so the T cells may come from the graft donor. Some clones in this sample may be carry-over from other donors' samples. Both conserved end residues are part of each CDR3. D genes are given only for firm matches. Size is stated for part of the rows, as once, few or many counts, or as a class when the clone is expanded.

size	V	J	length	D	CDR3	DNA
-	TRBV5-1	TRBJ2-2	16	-	CASSPSQGSSTGELFF	TGCGCCAGCAGCCCGAGTCAGGGTAGTAGCACCGGGGAGCTGTTTTTT
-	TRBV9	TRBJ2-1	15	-	CASSVGISPYNEQFF	TGTGCCAGCAGCGTAGGTATATCCCCCTACAATGAGCAGTTCTTC
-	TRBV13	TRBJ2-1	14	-	CASSFGGPYNEQFF	TGTGCCAGCAGCTTTGGGGGTCCCTACAATGAGCAGTTCTTC
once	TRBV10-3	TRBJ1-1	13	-	CATGRRADTEAFF	TGTGCCACGGGGAGAAGGGCGGACACTGAAGCTTTCTTT
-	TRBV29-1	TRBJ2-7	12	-	CSARNSVYEQYF	TGCAGCGCCCGGAATAGCGTCTACGAGCAGTACTTC
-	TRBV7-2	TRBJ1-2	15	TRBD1	CASSLGGQGFYGYTF	TGTGCCAGCAGCTTAGGGGGACAGGGCTTCTATGGCTACACCTTC
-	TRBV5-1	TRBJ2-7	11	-	CASSLGDEQYF	TGCGCCAGCAGCTTGGGAGACGAGCAGTACTTC
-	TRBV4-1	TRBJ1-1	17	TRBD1	CASSQANRGLENTEAFF	TGCGCCAGCAGCCAAGCAAACAGGGGGCTCGAGAACACTGAAGCTTTCTTT
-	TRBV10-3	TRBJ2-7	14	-	CAISAGVPRGEQYF	TGTGCCATCAGTGCGGGGGTTCCTCGAGGCGAGCAGTACTTC
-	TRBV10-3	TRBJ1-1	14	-	CAISDKGWFTEAFF	TGTGCCATCAGTGACAAGGGGTGGTTCACTGAAGCTTTCTTT
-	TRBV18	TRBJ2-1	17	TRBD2	CASSPGLAGGPINEQFF	TGTGCCAGCTCACCGGGACTAGCGGGGGGACCCATCAATGAGCAGTTCTTC
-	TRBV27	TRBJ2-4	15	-	CASSRNTVAKNIQYF	TGTGCCAGCAGCCGTAACACAGTAGCCAAAAACATTCAGTACTTC
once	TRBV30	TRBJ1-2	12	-	CAWSVGVYGYTF	TGTGCCTGGAGTGTCGGCGTCTATGGCTACACCTTC
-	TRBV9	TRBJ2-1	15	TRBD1	CASSGQGHPYNEQFF	TGTGCCAGCAGCGGACAGGGCCATCCCTACAATGAGCAGTTCTTC
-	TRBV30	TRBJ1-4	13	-	CAWSAQTGEKLFF	TGTGCCTGGAGTGCCCAGACAGGTGAAAAACTGTTTTTT
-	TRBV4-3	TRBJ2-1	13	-	CASSQSSANEQFF	TGCGCCAGCAGCCAATCTAGCGCCAATGAGCAGTTCTTC
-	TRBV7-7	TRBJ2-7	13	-	CASSLAQDGEQYF	TGTGCCAGCAGCTTAGCACAGGATGGCGAGCAGTACTTC
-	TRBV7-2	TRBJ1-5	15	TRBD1	CASSARDRFNQPQHF	TGTGCCAGCAGCGCCCGGGACAGATTCAATCAGCCCCAGCATTTT
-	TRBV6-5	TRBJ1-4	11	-	CASSRNEKLFF	TGTGCCAGCAGCCGAAATGAAAAACTGTTTTTT
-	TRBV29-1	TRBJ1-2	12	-	CSVASAVYGYTF	TGCAGCGTCGCCAGTGCGGTCTATGGCTACACCTTC
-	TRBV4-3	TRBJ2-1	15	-	CASSQDRVRRDEQFF	TGCGCCAGCAGCCAAGATCGGGTCAGGCGCGATGAGCAGTTCTTC
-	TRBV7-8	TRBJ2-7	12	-	CASSIHEYEQYF	TGTGCCAGCAGCATACACGAGTACGAGCAGTACTTC
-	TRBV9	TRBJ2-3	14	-	CASSVTASDGTQYF	TGTGCCAGCAGCGTTACCGCTAGCGATGGTACGCAGTATTTT
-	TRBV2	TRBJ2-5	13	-	CASSKLGRETQYF	TGTGCCAGCAGCAAACTAGGGAGGGAGACCCAGTACTTC
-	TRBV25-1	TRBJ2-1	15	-	CASSMGYSTNNEQFF	TGTGCCAGCAGTATGGGGTATTCCACCAACAATGAGCAGTTCTTC
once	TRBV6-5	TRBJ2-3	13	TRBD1	CASSSTGEDTQYF	TGTGCCAGCAGTTCCACAGGGGAAGATACGCAGTATTTT
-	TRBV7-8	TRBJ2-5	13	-	CASSFGHWETQYF	TGTGCCAGCAGCTTTGGCCATTGGGAGACCCAGTACTTC